This T cell receptor (beta chain) was retrieved from a study of T cells in tuberculosis. Germline values: CDR1 LGHNA, CDR2 YNFKEQ. V lost 0 bases, J lost 6 bases, and 9 bases stayed unmatched. The CDR3 length is 18 residues. Data came from immunoSEQ multiplex PCR; TCRdb stores just in-frame clones and leaves some out. The sample includes 30,000 to 35,000 clones, around 97% of them seen just once. This chain connects TRBV4-2 to TRBJ2-2; 11 bases are a match to TRBD2. The TCR comes from a donor under 30 with latent tuberculosis or without tuberculosis infection. The sequencing sample was made of PBMCs. CDR3 in DNA: TGTGCCAGCAGCCAAGAGCGATTAAGTAGCGGGAGGGCCGGGGAGCTGTTTTTT. Translating gives CASSQERLSSGRAGELFF.